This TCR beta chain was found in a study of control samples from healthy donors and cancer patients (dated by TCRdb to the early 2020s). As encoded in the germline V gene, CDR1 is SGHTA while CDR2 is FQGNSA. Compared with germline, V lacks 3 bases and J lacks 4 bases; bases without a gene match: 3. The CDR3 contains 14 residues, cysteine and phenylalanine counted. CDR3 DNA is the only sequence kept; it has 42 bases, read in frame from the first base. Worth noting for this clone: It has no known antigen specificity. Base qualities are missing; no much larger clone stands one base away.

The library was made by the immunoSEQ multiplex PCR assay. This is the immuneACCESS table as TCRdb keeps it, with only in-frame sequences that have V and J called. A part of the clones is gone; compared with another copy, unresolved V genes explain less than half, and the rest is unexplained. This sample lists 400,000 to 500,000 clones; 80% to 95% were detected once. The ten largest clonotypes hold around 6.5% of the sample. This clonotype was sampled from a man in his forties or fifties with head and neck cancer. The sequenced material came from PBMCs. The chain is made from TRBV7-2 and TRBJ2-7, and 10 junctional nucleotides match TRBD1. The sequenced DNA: TGTGCCAGCAGCTTCCGGGACAGGGGTTACGAGCAGTACTTC. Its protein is CASSFRDRGYEQYF.